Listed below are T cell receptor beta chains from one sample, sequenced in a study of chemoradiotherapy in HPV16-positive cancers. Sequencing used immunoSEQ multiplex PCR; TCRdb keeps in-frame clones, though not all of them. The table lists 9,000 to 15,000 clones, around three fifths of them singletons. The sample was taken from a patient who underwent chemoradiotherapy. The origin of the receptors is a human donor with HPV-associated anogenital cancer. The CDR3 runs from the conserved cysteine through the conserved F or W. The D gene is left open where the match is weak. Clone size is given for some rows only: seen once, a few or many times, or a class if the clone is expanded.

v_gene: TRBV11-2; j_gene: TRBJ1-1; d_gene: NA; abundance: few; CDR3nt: TGTGCCAGCAGCTTCCTGACTGAAGCTTTCTTT; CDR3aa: CASSFLTEAFF
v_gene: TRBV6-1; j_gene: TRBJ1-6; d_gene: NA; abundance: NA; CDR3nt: TGTGCCAGCAGTGGACGGAGCTATAATTCACCCCTCCACTTT; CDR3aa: CASSGRSYNSPLHF
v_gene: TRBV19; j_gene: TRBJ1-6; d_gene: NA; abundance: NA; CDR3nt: TGTGCCAGTAGCCCCCTCGTGAATTCACCCCTCCACTTT; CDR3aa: CASSPLVNSPLHF
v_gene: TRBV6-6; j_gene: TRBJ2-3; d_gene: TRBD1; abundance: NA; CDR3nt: TGTGCCAGCAGTTACGACGGGACAGGTTACACAGATACGCAGTATTTT; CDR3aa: CASSYDGTGYTDTQYF
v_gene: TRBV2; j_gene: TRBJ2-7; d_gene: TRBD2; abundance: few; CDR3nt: TGTGCCAGTGCGGCTAGCGGATTCTACGAGCAGTACTTC; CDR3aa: CASAASGFYEQYF
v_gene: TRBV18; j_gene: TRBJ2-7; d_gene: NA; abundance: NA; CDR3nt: TGTGCCAGCTCACCACGGAGTAGGGGAGACGAGCAGTACTTC; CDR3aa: CASSPRSRGDEQYF
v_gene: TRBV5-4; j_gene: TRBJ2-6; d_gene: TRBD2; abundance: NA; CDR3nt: TGTGCCAGCAGCTTGCCCCCCGCGGGGGGGAGCTCTGGGGCCAACGTCCTGACTTTC; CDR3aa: CASSLPPAGGSSGANVLTF
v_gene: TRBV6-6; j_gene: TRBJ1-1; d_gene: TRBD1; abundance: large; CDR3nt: TGTGCCAGCCGGGACAGGGTAGCTTTCTTT; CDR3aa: CASRDRVAFF
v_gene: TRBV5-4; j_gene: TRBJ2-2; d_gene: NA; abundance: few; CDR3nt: TGTGCCAGCAGCTCCGGGGCGCGGACGGACACCGGGGAGCTGTTTTTT; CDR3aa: CASSSGARTDTGELFF
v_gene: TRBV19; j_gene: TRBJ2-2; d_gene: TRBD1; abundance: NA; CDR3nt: TGTGCCAGTCGTACATGGGGGACAGGGAACACCGGGGAGCTGTTTTTT; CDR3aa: CASRTWGTGNTGELFF
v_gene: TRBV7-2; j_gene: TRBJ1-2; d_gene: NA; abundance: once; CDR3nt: TGTGCCAGCAGCTTAGGGGTAGAGGGCTACACCTTC; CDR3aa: CASSLGVEGYTF
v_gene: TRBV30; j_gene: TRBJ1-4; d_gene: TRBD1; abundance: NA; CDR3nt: TGTGCCTGGACGCCCGGGACAGAGGGTGAAAAACTGTTTTTT; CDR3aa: CAWTPGTEGEKLFF
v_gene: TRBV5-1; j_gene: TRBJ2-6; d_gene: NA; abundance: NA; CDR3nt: TGCGCCAGCAGCTCGACGGTCTCTGGGGCCAACGTCCTGACTTTC; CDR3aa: CASSSTVSGANVLTF
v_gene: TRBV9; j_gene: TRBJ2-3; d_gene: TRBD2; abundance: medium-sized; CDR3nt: TGTGCCAGCAGCGTTGGGACTAGCGCCCCCACAGATACGCAGTATTTT; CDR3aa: CASSVGTSAPTDTQYF
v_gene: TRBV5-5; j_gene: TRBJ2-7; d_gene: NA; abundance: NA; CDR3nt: TGTGCCAGCCTACCGGAGGGGGACTCATACGAGCAGTACTTC; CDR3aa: CASLPEGDSYEQYF
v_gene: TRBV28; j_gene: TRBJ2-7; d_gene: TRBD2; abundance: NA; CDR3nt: TGTGCCAGCAGTGCCCTTGGGGCGGGGGGCTCCTACGAGCAGTACTTC; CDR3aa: CASSALGAGGSYEQYF
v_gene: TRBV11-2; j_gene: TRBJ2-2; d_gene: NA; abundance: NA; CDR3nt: TGTGCCAGCAGCTTATATGGGCAGGCTCCCACCGGGGAGCTGTTTTTT; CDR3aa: CASSLYGQAPTGELFF
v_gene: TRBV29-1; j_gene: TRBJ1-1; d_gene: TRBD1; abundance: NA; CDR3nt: TGCAGCGTTTCGGGACAGCTAGGTACTGAAGCTTTCTTT; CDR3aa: CSVSGQLGTEAFF
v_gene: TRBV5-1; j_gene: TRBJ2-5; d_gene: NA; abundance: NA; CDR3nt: TGCGCCAGCAGCTTGGGAGCGGCCGCTCAAGAGACCCAGTACTTC; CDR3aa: CASSLGAAAQETQYF
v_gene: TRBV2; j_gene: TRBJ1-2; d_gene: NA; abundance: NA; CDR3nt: TGTGCCAGCAGTGAAGCGAGGACTGGAGTGCGGGGTGGCTACACCTTC; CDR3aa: CASSEARTGVRGGYTF
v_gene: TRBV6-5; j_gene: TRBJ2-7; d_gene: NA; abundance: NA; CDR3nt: TGTGCCAGCAGTTACGCTGGGTCAGGGGACGAGCAGTACTTC; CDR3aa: CASSYAGSGDEQYF
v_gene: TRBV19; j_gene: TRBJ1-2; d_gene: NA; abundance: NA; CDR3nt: TGTGCCAGTAGCCTGGGTCAGGGGCTTGAAGGCTACACCTTC; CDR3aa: CASSLGQGLEGYTF
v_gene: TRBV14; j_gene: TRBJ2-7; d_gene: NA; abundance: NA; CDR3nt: TGTGCCAGCCCGGACCGCCGGCCGGACTACGAGCAGTACTTC; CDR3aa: CASPDRRPDYEQYF
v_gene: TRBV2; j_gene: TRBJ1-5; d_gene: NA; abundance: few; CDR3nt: TGTGCCACAAACGACGTGGGGAATCAGCCCCAGCATTTT; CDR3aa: CATNDVGNQPQHF
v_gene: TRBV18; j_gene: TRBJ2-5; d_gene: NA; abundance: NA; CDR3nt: TGTGCCAGCTCAGCGAGCTGGGGAAGGGAGACCCAGTACTTC; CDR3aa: CASSASWGRETQYF
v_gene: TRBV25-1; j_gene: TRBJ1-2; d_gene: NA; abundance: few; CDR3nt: TGTGCCAGCAGTGATCCCGCCGCCCAGGGGAGTAACTATGGCTACACCTTC; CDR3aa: CASSDPAAQGSNYGYTF
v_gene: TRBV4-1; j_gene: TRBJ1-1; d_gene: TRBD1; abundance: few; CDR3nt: TGCGCCAGCAGCCAGAGGACAGGGGGCGATACTGAAGCTTTCTTT; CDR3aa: CASSQRTGGDTEAFF